This T cell receptor (beta chain) was recorded in a study of OX40 agonist ivuxolimab in advanced cancers. About the research overall: The study enrolled dose-escalation patients with hepatocellular carcinoma, melanoma, renal cell or head and neck cancer.

This clone was observed once. What it binds is not known. Study results and caveats: Circulating CD4+ and CD8+ T cells showed clonal expansion by week 6 at 0.1 to 3.0 mg/kg.

V shed 0 bases and J 6 bases; nucleotides not matched to a gene: 7. The CDR3 length is 16 residues. Germline CDR1 reads SGDLS; CDR2 reads YYNGEE. Patients were excluded for autoimmune disease history or systemic immunosuppression. At baseline, cycle 4 day 1, and cycle 7 day 1, blood was sampled. The table came from immunoSEQ multiplex PCR; TCRdb's copy has only in-frame clones and leaves some out. The table records 73,000 or so clones, more than 90% of them present only once. This clonotype was obtained from an adult with an advanced solid tumor such as melanoma, head and neck, liver or kidney cancer. The sequenced sample was CD4+ or CD8+ T cells sorted from blood, obtained in a trial of the OX40 agonist ivuxolimab. The chain recombines TRBV9 with TRBJ2-1, with 9 bases lining up with TRBD2. The CDR3, as DNA: TGTGCCAGCAGCGTAGCGAGAGCGGGGGGTCTCAATGAGCAGTTCTTC. The encoded protein is CASSVARAGGLNEQFF.